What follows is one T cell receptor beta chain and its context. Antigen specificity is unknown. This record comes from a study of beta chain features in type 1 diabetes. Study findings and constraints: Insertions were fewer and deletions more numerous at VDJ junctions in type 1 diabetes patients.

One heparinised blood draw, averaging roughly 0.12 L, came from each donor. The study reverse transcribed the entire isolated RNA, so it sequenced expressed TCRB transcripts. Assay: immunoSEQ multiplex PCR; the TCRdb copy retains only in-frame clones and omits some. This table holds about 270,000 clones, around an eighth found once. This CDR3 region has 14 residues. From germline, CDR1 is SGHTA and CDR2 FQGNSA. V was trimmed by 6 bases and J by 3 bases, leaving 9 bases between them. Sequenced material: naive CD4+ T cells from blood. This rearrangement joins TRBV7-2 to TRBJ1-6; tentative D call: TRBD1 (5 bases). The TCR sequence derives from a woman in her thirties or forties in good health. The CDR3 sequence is CASRQGIYNSPLHF. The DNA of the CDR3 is TGTGCCAGCAGGCAGGGAATCTATAATTCACCCCTCCACTTT.